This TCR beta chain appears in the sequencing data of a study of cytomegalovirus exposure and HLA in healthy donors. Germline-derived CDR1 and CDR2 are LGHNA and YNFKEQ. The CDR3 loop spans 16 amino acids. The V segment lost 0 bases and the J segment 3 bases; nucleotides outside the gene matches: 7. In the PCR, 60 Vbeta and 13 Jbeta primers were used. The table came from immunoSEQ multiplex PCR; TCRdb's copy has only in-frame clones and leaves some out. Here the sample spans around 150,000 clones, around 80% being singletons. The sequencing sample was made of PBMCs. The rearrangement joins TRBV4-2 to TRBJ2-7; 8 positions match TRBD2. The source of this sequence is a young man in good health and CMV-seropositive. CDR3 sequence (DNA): TGTGCCAGCAGCCAAGATCTAGCGGGCCCTATCTACGAGCAGTACTTC. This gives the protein CASSQDLAGPIYEQYF.